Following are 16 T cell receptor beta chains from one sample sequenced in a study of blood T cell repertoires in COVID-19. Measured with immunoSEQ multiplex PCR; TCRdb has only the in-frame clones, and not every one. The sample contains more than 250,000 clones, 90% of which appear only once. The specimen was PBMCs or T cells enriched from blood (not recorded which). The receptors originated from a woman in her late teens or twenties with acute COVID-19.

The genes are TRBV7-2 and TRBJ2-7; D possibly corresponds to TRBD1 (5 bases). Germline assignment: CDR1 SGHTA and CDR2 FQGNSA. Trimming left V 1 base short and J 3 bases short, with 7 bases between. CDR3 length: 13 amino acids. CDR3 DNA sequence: TGTGCCAGCAGCTTAGACAGGCGCTACGAGCAGTACTTC. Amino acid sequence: CASSLDRRYEQYF.

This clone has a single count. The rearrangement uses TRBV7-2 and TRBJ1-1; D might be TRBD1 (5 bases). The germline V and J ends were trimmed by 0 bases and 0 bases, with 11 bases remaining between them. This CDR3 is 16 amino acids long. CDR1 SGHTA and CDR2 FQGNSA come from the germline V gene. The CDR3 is CASSLAERQMNTEAFF. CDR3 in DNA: TGTGCCAGCAGCTTAGCTGAGAGACAGATGAACACTGAAGCTTTCTTT.

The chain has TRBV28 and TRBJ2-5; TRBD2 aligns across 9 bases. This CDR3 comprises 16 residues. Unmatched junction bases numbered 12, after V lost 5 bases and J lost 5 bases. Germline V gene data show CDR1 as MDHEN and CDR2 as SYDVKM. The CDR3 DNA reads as TGTGCCAGCAGTCCACAGGGACTAGCACGTCTGGAGACCCAGTACTTC. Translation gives CASSPQGLARLETQYF.

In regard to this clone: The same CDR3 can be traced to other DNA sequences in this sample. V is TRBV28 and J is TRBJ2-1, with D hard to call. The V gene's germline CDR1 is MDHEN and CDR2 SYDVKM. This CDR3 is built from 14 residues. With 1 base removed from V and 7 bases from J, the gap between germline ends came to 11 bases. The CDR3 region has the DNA TGTGCCAGCAGTTTATCGGGTGGCTCTAATGAGCAGTTCTTC. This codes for CASSLSGGSNEQFF.

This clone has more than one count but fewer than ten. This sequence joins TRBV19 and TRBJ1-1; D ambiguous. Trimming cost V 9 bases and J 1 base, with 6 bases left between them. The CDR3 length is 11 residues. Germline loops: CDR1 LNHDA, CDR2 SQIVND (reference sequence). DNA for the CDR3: TGTGCCAGCCAAAAGAACACTGAAGCTTTCTTT. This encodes CASQKNTEAFF.

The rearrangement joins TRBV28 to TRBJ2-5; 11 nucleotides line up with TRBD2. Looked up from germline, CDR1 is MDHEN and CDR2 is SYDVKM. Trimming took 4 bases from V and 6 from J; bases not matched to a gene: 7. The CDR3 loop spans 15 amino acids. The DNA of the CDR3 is TGTGCCAGCAGTTATGGGCTAGCGGGAGGTCAGACCCAGTACTTC. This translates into CASSYGLAGGQTQYF.

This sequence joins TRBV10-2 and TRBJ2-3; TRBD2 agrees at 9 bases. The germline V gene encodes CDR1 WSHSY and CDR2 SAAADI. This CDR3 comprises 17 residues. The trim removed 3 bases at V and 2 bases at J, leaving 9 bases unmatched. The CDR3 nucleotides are TGCGCCAGCAGTGACCCCACTGGCGGGAGGGCCACAGATACGCAGTATTTT. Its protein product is CASSDPTGGRATDTQYF.

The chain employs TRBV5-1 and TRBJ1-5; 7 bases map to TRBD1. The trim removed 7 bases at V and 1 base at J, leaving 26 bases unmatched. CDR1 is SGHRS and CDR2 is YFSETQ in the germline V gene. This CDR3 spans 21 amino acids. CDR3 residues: CASVPSTPDRFYVRSNQPQHF. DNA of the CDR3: TGCGCCAGCGTACCTTCTACTCCGGACAGGTTTTATGTGAGGAGCAATCAGCCCCAGCATTTT. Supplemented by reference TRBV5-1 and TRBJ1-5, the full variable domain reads KAGVTQTPRYLIKTRGQQVTLSCSPISGHRSVSWYQQTPGQGLQFLFEYFSETQRNKGNFPGRFSGRQFSNSRSEMNVSTLELGDSALYLCASVPSTPDRFYVRSNQPQHFGDGTRLSIL.

The chain's CDR3 is CASSLVVGTSGKGSYEQYF. In DNA form, the CDR3 reads TGTGCCAGCAGCTTGGTTGTGGGGACTAGCGGGAAGGGCTCCTACGAGCAGTACTTC. J is TRBJ2-7 and V is TRBV5-5, with 13 bases aligning to TRBD2. Germline lookup yields CDR1 SGHKS and CDR2 YYEKEE (reference sequence). CDR3 length: 19 residues. Unmatched junction bases numbered 9, after V lost 0 bases and J lost 0 bases.

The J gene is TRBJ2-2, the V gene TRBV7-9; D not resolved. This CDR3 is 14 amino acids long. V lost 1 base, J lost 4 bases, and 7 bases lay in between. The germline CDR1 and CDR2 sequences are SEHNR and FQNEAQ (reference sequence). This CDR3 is CASSLEGGTGELFF. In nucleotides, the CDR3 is TGTGCCAGCAGCTTAGAAGGCGGCACCGGGGAGCTGTTTTTT.

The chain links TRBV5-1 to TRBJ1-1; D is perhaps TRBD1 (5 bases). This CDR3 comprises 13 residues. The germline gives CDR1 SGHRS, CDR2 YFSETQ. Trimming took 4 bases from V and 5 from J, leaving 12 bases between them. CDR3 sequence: CASSLGGVTEAFF. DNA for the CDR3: TGCGCCAGCAGCCTCGGGGGGGTTACTGAAGCTTTCTTT.

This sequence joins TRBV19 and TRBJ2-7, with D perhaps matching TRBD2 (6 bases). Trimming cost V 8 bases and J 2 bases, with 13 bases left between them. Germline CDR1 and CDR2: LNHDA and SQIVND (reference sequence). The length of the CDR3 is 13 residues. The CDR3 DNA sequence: TGTGCCAGTGGGTCGGGAGCGGCCTACGAGCAGTACTTC. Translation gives CASGSGAAYEQYF.

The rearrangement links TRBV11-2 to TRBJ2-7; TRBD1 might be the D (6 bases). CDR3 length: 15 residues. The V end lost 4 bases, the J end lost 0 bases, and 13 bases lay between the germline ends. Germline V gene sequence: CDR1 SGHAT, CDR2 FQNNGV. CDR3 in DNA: TGTGCCAGCAGCTCGAGGACAGTTAGCTCCTACGAGCAGTACTTC. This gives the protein CASSSRTVSSYEQYF.

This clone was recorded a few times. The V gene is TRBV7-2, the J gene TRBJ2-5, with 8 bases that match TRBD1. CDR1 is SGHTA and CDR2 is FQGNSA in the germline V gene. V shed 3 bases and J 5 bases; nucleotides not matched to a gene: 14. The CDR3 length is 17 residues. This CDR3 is CASSFGQGLVFGETQYF. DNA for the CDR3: TGTGCCAGCAGCTTTGGACAGGGCTTGGTTTTTGGGGAGACCCAGTACTTC.

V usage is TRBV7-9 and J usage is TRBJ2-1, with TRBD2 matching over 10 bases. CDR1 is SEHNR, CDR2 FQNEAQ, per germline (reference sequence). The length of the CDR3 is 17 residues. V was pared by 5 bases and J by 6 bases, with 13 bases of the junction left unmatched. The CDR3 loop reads CASSLRPGTSASNEQFF. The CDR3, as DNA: TGTGCCAGCAGCCTGCGCCCCGGGACTAGCGCTAGCAATGAGCAGTTCTTC.

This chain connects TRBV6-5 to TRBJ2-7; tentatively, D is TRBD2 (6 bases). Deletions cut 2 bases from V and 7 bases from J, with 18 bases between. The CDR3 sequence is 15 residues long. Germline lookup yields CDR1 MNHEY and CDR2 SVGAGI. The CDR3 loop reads CASSYGRGTVQEQYF. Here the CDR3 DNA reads TGTGCCAGCAGTTACGGGCGCGGGACGGTCCAAGAGCAGTACTTC.